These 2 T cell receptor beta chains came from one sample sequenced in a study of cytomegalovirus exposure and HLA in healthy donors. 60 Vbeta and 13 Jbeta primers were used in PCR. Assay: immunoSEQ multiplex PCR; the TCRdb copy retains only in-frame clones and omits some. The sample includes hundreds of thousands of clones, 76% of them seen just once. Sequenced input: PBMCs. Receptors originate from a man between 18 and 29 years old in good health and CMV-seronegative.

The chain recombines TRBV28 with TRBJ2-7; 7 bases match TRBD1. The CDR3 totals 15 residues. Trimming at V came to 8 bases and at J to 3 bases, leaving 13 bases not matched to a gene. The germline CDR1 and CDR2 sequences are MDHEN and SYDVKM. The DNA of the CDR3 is TGTGCCAGCGGCCGGAGAGGGGGCTGGGGCTACGAGCAGTACTTC. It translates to CASGRRGGWGYEQYF.

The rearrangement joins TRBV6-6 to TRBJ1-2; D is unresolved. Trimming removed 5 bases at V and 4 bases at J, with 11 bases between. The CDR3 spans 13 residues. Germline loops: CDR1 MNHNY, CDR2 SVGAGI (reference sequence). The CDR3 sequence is CASSPLEGYGYTF. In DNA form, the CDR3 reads TGTGCCAGCAGTCCCCTCGAGGGCTATGGCTACACCTTC.